This T cell receptor beta chain originates from a study of blood T cell repertoires in COVID-19. Across the whole study: Spain, Italy and the United States supplied samples that represented acute and convalescent COVID-19. In each case, the material was cDNA or gDNA derived from T cells, B-cell-depleted T cells, or PBMCs.

Methods used by the authors: Nucleated cell counts were estimated from reference gene primer amplification. The assay was immunoSEQ multiplex PCR, and TCRdb's table has in-frame clones only and misses some. Clone size and V and J calls were adopted from that table, with D and trimming inferred from the DNA. This table holds roughly 330,000 clones, more than 75% found once. This clone showed up just once. The CDR3 runs to 18 residues. What was sequenced was peripheral blood. This sequence originates from a woman aged 45 to 65 with active or convalescent COVID-19. J is TRBJ2-5 and V is TRBV21-1; TRBD1, the table's D call, was not compared with the DNA. TRBV21-1 is a recognized pseudogene. The CDR3 sequence is CASSKVWTGGIDWETQYF. In DNA form, the CDR3 reads TGTGCCAGCAGCAAAGTGTGGACAGGGGGGATAGACTGGGAGACCCAGTACTTC.